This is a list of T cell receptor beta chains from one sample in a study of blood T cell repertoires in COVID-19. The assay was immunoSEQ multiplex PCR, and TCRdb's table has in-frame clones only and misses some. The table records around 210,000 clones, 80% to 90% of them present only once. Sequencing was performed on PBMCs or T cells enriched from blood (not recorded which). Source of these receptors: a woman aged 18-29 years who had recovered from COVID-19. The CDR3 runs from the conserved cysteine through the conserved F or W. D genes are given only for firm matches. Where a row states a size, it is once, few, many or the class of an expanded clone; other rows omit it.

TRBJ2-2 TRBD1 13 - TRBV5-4 CASSPSGGGELFF TGTGCCAGCAGCCCCTCAGGGGGAGGGGAGCTGTTTTTT
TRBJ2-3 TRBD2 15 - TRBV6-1 CASSEAAGGPDTQYF TGTGCCAGCAGTGAAGCAGCGGGGGGGCCAGATACGCAGTATTTT
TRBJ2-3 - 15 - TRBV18 CASSPRAGGTDTQYF TGTGCCAGCTCACCAAGGGCAGGGGGCACAGATACGCAGTATTTT
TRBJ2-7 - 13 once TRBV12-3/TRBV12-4 CASSRSRSYEQYF TGTGCCAGCAGTAGGAGCCGCTCCTACGAGCAGTACTTC
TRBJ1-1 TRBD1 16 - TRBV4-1 CASSQASGTGGNEAFF TGCGCCAGCAGCCAAGCGTCAGGGACAGGGGGCAATGAAGCTTTCTTT
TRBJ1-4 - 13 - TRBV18 CASSLTGSEKLFF TGTGCCAGCTCACTCACGGGGAGTGAAAAACTGTTTTTT
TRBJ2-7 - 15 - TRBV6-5 CASRGWGTFSYEQYF TGTGCCAGCAGGGGGTGGGGGACTTTTTCCTACGAGCAGTACTTC
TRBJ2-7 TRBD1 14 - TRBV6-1 CASSEAGRGQEQYF TGTGCCAGCAGTGAAGCGGGCAGGGGGCAAGAGCAGTACTTC
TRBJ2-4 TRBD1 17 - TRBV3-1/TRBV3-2 CASSQGWDRGRRNIQYF TGTGCCAGCAGCCAAGGTTGGGACAGGGGGCGGAGGAACATTCAGTACTTC
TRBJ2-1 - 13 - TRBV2 CASWGGPSNEQFF TGTGCCTCTTGGGGGGGGCCGAGTAATGAGCAGTTCTTC
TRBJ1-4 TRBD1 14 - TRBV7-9 CASSLQTGDEKLFF TGTGCCAGCAGCTTACAGACAGGGGATGAAAAACTGTTTTTT
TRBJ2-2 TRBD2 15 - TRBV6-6 CASSYSTSGAGELFF TGTGCCAGCAGTTACTCTACTAGCGGGGCCGGGGAGCTGTTTTTT
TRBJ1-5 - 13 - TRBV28 CASSSTGAQPQHF TGTGCCAGCAGTTCGACTGGGGCTCAGCCCCAGCATTTT
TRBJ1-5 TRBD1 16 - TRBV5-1 CASSLTGVGSNQPQHF TGCGCCAGCAGCTTAACAGGGGTTGGTAGCAATCAGCCCCAGCATTTT
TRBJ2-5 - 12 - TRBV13 CASSWGEETQYF TGTGCCAGCAGCTGGGGGGAAGAGACCCAGTACTTC
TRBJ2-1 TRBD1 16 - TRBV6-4 CASSEDGTAPYNEQFF TGTGCCAGCAGTGAAGACGGGACAGCCCCCTACAATGAGCAGTTCTTC
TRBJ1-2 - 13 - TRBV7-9 CASSTPGYSSYTF TGTGCCAGCTCGACCCCAGGGTACAGTAGCTACACCTTC
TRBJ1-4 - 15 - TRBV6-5 CASSYSGVRREKLFF TGTGCCAGCAGTTACAGCGGGGTTAGGCGGGAAAAACTGTTTTTT
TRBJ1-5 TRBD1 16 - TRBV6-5 CASSSGQGYSNQPQHF TGTGCCAGCAGTTCGGGACAGGGCTATAGCAATCAGCCCCAGCATTTT
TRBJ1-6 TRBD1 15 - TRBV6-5 CASTVTGGKGSPLHF TGTGCCAGTACCGTCACAGGGGGCAAGGGTTCACCCCTCCACTTT
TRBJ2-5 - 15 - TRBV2 CASSERNQGHETQYF TGTGCCAGCAGTGAAAGGAACCAGGGGCATGAGACCCAGTACTTC
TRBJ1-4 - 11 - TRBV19 CASTGREKLFF TGTGCCAGTACAGGGCGCGAAAAACTGTTTTTT
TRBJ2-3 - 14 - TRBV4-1 CASTSGHSFGTQYF TGCGCCAGCACCTCGGGACATTCGTTCGGTACGCAGTATTTT
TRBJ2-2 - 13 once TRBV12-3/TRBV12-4 CASSSREAGELFF TGTGCCAGCAGCTCCAGGGAAGCCGGGGAGCTGTTTTTT
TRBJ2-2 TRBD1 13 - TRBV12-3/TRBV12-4 CASSGQGSGELFF TGTGCCAGCAGTGGACAGGGTAGCGGGGAGCTGTTTTTT
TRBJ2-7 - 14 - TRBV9 CASSVDLADYEQYF TGTGCCAGCAGCGTAGATCTGGCCGACTACGAGCAGTACTTC
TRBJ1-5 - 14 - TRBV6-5 CASKILGANQPQHF TGTGCCAGCAAAATCTTAGGGGCGAATCAGCCCCAGCATTTT
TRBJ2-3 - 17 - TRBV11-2 CASSLDRVSDNTDTQYF TGTGCCAGCAGCTTAGATCGAGTTTCGGACAACACAGATACGCAGTATTTT
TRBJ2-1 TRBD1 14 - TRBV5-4 CASSSGTGVDEQFF TGTGCCAGCAGCTCCGGGACAGGGGTGGATGAGCAGTTCTTC
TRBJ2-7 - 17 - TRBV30 CAWSVPGKGQGNHEQYF TGTGCCTGGAGTGTACCGGGTAAGGGCCAGGGGAATCACGAGCAGTACTTC
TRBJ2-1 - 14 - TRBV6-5 CASSLESRWNEQFF TGTGCCAGCAGTCTAGAATCCCGGTGGAATGAGCAGTTCTTC
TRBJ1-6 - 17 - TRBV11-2 CASSPDIPSSYNSPLHF TGTGCCAGCAGCCCGGACATCCCGAGCTCCTATAATTCACCCCTCCACTTT
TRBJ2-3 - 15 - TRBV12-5 CASGLDSLLPDTQYF TGTGCTAGTGGTTTGGATAGCCTTTTGCCAGATACGCAGTATTTT
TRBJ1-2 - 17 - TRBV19 CASSRIGSDSPTGGYTF TGTGCCAGTAGTCGAATCGGTTCGGACAGCCCAACGGGGGGCTACACCTTC
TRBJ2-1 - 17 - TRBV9 CASSLGGGTGPPNEQFF TGTGCCAGCAGCCTCGGGGGGGGGACAGGGCCTCCCAATGAGCAGTTCTTC
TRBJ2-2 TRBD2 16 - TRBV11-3 CASSLLAGATTGELFF TGTGCCAGCAGCTTGCTAGCGGGGGCCACAACCGGGGAGCTGTTTTTT
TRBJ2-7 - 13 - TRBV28 CASSRRVGYEQYF TGTGCCAGCAGTCGCCGGGTGGGCTACGAGCAGTACTTC
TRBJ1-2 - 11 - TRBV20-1 CSARDLAGDTF TGCAGTGCTAGAGACCTGGCTGGTGACACCTTC
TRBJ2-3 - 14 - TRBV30 CAWSVTGGINTQYF TGTGCCTGGAGTGTAACGGGGGGCATAAATACGCAGTATTTT
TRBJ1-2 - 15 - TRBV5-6 CASSFMGSPGYGYTF TGTGCCAGCAGCTTCATGGGCTCTCCCGGCTATGGCTACACCTTC
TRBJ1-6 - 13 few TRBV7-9 CASSSPLLSPLHF TGTGCCAGCAGCTCTCCACTCCTTTCACCCCTCCACTTT
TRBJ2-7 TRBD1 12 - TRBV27 CASSLTGGEQYF TGTGCCAGCAGTTTGACAGGGGGCGAGCAGTACTTC
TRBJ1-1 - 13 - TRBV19 CASTPRGDTEAFF TGTGCCAGTACCCCCAGGGGCGACACTGAAGCTTTCTTT
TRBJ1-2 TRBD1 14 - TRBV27 CASRGQGLPYGYTF TGTGCCAGCAGAGGACAGGGTTTGCCCTATGGCTACACCTTC
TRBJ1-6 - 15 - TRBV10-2 CASSAGGGTNSPLHF TGCGCCAGCAGTGCGGGGGGCGGGACAAATTCACCCCTCCACTTT
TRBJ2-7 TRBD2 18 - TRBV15 CATSRDRTSGAIPLEQYF TGTGCCACCAGCAGGGACCGGACTAGCGGGGCTATCCCCCTCGAGCAGTACTTC
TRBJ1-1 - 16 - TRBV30 CAWSVPHLGLIPEAFF TGTGCCTGGAGTGTACCCCATCTAGGCCTGATCCCTGAAGCTTTCTTT
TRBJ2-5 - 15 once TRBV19 CASRPGSSLGETQYF TGTGCCAGTAGGCCGGGGTCCTCATTGGGGGAGACCCAGTACTTC
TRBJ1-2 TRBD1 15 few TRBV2 CASTGQAGFGYGYTF TGTGCCAGCACAGGACAGGCAGGTTTCGGCTATGGCTACACCTTC
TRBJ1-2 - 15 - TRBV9 CASSVGRAPNYGYTF TGTGCCAGCAGCGTAGGGAGGGCTCCCAACTATGGCTACACCTTC
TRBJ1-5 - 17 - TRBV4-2 CASSQDARRYSNQPQHF TGTGCCAGCAGCCAAGATGCCCGCCGCTATAGCAATCAGCCCCAGCATTTT
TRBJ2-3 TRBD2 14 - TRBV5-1 CASSRAGVKDTQYF TGCGCCAGCAGCCGGGCGGGGGTGAAAGATACGCAGTATTTT
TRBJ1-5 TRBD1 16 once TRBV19 CASSIGTAAKGQPQHF TGTGCCAGTAGTATTGGGACAGCGGCTAAAGGGCAGCCCCAGCATTTT
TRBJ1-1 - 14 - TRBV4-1 CASSPLTGYTEAFF TGCGCCAGCAGCCCTCTCACGGGGTACACTGAAGCTTTCTTT
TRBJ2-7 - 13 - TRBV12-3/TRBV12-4 CASSLGATYEQYF TGTGCCAGCAGTTTAGGGGCCACCTACGAGCAGTACTTC
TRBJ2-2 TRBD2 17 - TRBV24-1 CATSDWVGGANTGELFF TGTGCCACCAGTGATTGGGTCGGGGGGGCGAACACCGGGGAGCTGTTTTTT
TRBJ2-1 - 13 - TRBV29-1 CSVPPGSYNEQFF TGCAGCGTTCCTCCCGGTTCCTACAATGAGCAGTTCTTC
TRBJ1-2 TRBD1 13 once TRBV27 CASSLTGNYGYTF TGTGCCAGCAGCCTGACAGGGAACTATGGCTACACCTTC
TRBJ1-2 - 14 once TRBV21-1 CASLQEGQGHGYTF TGTGCCAGCCTACAAGAGGGACAGGGTCATGGCTACACCTTC